A single sample gave rise to the 21 T cell receptor beta chains below, sequenced in a study of shared clonotypes between healthy human individuals. Sequenced by immunoSEQ multiplex PCR; TCRdb stores in-frame clones only, minus some. Here the sample spans some 2,500,000 clones, 80% to 95% being singletons. The sequenced sample consisted of naive CD4+ T cells from PBMCs. Noted subset: CD45RA+ positively selected. Receptor source: a man aged 18 to 29 in good health. Some clones in this sample may be carry-over from other donors' samples.

This chain joins TRBV4-2 and TRBJ2-5, with 11 bases that match TRBD2. The DNA end is a closer match to TRBJ2-7, so the J assignment may be wrong. Germline values: CDR1 LGHNA, CDR2 YNFKEQ. The CDR3 covers 14 residues. The CDR3 coding sequence is TGTGCCAGCAGGGGGACTAGCGGATCCTACGAGCAGTACTTC. This codes for CASRGTSGSYEQYF.

The chain uses TRBV7-9 and TRBJ1-2; D gene unclear. Between the trimmed V and J ends, which lost 5 bases and 1 base, there was a span of 11 bases. The CDR3 has 14 residues. Germline loops: CDR1 SEHNR, CDR2 FQNEAQ (reference sequence). In DNA form, the CDR3 reads TGTGCCAGCAGCCAAGACTGGGTTAACTATGGCTACACCTTC. Translation gives CASSQDWVNYGYTF.

The J gene is TRBJ1-2, the V gene TRBV28, with 9 bases that match TRBD1. With V trimmed by 4 bases and J by 4 bases, 7 bases remained unmatched. Germline CDR1 MDHEN, CDR2 SYDVKM. There are 15 residues in the CDR3. The CDR3 sequence: CASSSGGQGGYGYTF. In DNA form, the CDR3 reads TGTGCCAGCAGTTCAGGGGGACAGGGCGGCTATGGCTACACCTTC.

The chain uses TRBV6-5 and TRBJ1-2; 11 positions match TRBD1. The V gene's germline CDR1 is MNHEY and CDR2 SVGAGI. The CDR3 is 14 residues long. Losses at the gene ends were 5 bases for V and 6 bases for J; bases not matched to a gene: 5. The CDR3 region is CASSLRDRGDGYTF. The CDR3 coding sequence is TGTGCCAGCAGTCTCCGGGACAGGGGGGATGGCTACACCTTC.

The gene calls are TRBV5-1 and TRBJ2-2; D remains ambiguous. The V gene lost 1 base and the J gene lost 1 base, with 5 bases spanning the gap. The germline gives CDR1 SGHRS, CDR2 YFSETQ. The CDR3 sequence is 14 residues long. DNA for the CDR3: TGCGCCAGCAGCTTGAACGGGAACACCGGGGAGCTGTTTTTT. Its translation is CASSLNGNTGELFF.

This rearrangement joins TRBV9 to TRBJ2-1, with 8 bases fitting TRBD1. Germline V gives CDR1 SGDLS, CDR2 YYNGEE. V lost 4 bases, J lost 8 bases, and 8 bases stayed unmatched. The CDR3 is 14 residues long. The CDR3 protein is CASSTGTGTYEQFF. The CDR3 coding sequence is TGTGCCAGCAGCACTGGGACAGGTACTTATGAGCAGTTCTTC. Variable domain in full (rest from reference TRBV9 and TRBJ2-1): DSGVTQTPKHLITATGQRVTLRCSPRSGDLSVYWYQQSLDQGLQFLIQYYNGEERAKGNILERFSAQQFPDLHSELNLSSLELGDSALYFCASSTGTGTYEQFFGPGTRLTVL.

This chain links TRBV7-9 with TRBJ2-7; either TRBD1 or TRBD2 may fit D (5 bases each). The germline V gene has CDR1 SEHNR and CDR2 FQNEAQ (reference sequence). Between the trimmed V and J ends, which lost 5 bases and 4 bases, there was a span of 21 bases. CDR3 size: 16 residues. The CDR3 here is CASSPNGTGPTYEQYF. The CDR3 DNA sequence: TGTGCCAGCAGCCCGAACGGGACGGGACCCACTTACGAGCAGTACTTC.

The gene calls are TRBV4-1 and TRBJ1-5, with D uncertain. The V end lost 4 bases, the J end lost 7 bases, and 17 bases lay between the germline ends. The CDR3 spans 15 residues. From germline, CDR1 is MGHRA and CDR2 YSYEKL. This chain's CDR3 is CASSPRQKPVQPQHF. DNA of the CDR3: TGCGCCAGCAGCCCCCGCCAGAAGCCAGTCCAGCCCCAGCATTTT.

The chain employs TRBV7-2 and TRBJ2-2, with a weak D call TRBD2 (5 bases). V dropped 4 bases and J dropped 5 bases, with 11 bases sitting between them. This CDR3 comprises 14 residues. Germline values: CDR1 SGHTA, CDR2 FQGNSA. The CDR3 reads CASSSTRGTGELFF. CDR3 sequence (DNA): TGTGCCAGCAGCTCTACCAGAGGGACCGGGGAGCTGTTTTTT. Looking up the rest from reference TRBV7-2 and TRBJ2-2 gives the full variable domain: GAGVSQSPSNKVTEKGKDVELRCDPISGHTALYWYRQSLGQGLEFLIYFQGNSAPDKSGLPSDRFSAERTGGSVSTLTIQRTQQEDSAVYLCASSSTRGTGELFFGEGSRLTVL.

The chain uses TRBV7-6 and TRBJ2-2, with D possibly TRBD1 on 5 matching bases. Germline assignment: CDR1 SGHVS and CDR2 FNYEAQ. The length of the CDR3 is 14 residues. V was cut by 5 bases and J by 1 base, with 8 bases left in between. The DNA for the CDR3 is TGTGCCAGCAGCCACGGACAGAACACCGGGGAGCTGTTTTTT. Residues: CASSHGQNTGELFF.

V and J are TRBV27 and TRBJ1-5, with 7 bases matching TRBD1. Trimming at V came to 4 bases and at J to 4 bases, leaving 4 bases not matched to a gene. Germline values: CDR1 MNHEY, CDR2 SMNVEV (reference sequence). CDR3 size: 14 residues. The CDR3 reads CASSWNRGNQPQHF. In DNA, the CDR3 is TGTGCCAGCAGTTGGAACAGGGGAAATCAGCCCCAGCATTTT.

The chain employs TRBV5-1 and TRBJ2-5; D may be TRBD1 (5 bases). CDR1 SGHRS and CDR2 YFSETQ come from the germline V gene. V was clipped by 4 bases and J by 0 bases, with 19 bases between them. This CDR3 has 17 amino acids. The CDR3 spells CASSAWGRSDDQETQYF. DNA of the CDR3: TGCGCCAGCAGCGCATGGGGCAGGAGCGACGACCAAGAGACCCAGTACTTC.

The V and J genes are TRBV12-5 and TRBJ2-5; 10 bases agree with TRBD2. Germline loops: CDR1 LGHNT, CDR2 FRNRAP. The CDR3 has 16 residues. V shed 7 bases and J 5 bases; nucleotides not matched to a gene: 13. This CDR3 is CASAQRGLAGVETQYF. CDR3 DNA sequence: TGTGCTAGTGCCCAAAGGGGGCTAGCGGGAGTGGAGACCCAGTACTTC.

The chain recombines TRBV7-9 with TRBJ2-7; possible D gene TRBD2, 6 bases. Per germline, CDR1 SEHNR and CDR2 FQNEAQ (reference sequence). CDR3 length: 15 amino acids. V shed 4 bases and J shed 4 bases, with 17 bases lying between them. In DNA, the CDR3 is TGTGCCAGCAGCTCCGGCCGGGACTCATATTACGAGCAGTACTTC. Translated: CASSSGRDSYYEQYF.

V and J are TRBV19 and TRBJ2-1; 7 bases agree with TRBD1. The CDR3 length is 14 residues. V lost 4 bases to trimming and J lost 9 bases; unmatched junction nucleotides: 9. Germline V lookup: CDR1 LNHDA, CDR2 SQIVND (reference sequence). The CDR3 nucleotides are TGTGCCAGTAGTACCAAAGGGGGCCTTGGTGAGCAGTTCTTC. Its translation is CASSTKGGLGEQFF.

The chain has TRBV7-9 and TRBJ2-1, with 7 bases lining up with TRBD2. Trimming took 1 base from V and 7 from J; bases not matched to a gene: 7. Looked up from germline, CDR1 is SEHNR and CDR2 is FQNEAQ (reference sequence). The CDR3 contains 15 residues. In DNA, the CDR3 is TGTGCCAGCAGCTTAGAAGCGGGGCCTCTTAATGAGCAGTTCTTC. This codes for CASSLEAGPLNEQFF.

V and J are TRBV11-2 and TRBJ2-1; D not resolved. CDR3 length equals 12 residues. V was trimmed by 3 bases and J by 7 bases, leaving 7 bases between them. CDR1 SGHAT and CDR2 FQNNGV come from the germline V gene. CDR3 in DNA: TGTGCCAGCAGCTTTGCAAGGAATGAGCAGTTCTTC. This gives the protein CASSFARNEQFF.

The CDR3, as DNA: TGTGCCAGCAGCTTAGGGGACAGATCCTTTTCAACTAATGAAAAACTGTTTTTT. This encodes CASSLGDRSFSTNEKLFF. The chain has TRBV7-2 and TRBJ1-4; 7 bases agree with TRBD1. Germline V gene sequence: CDR1 SGHTA, CDR2 FQGNSA. The CDR3 has 18 amino acids. Trimming removed 1 base from V and 0 bases from J; junction bases left unmatched: 8.

The rearrangement uses TRBV18 and TRBJ2-6; no clear D gene. V was shortened by 1 base and J by 0 bases, with 10 bases between the two germline ends. Germline assignment: CDR1 KGHSH and CDR2 LQKENI. The length of the CDR3 is 17 residues. CDR3 loop: CASSPLPGPSGANVLTF. In nucleotides, the CDR3 is TGTGCCAGCTCACCACTGCCAGGACCCTCTGGGGCCAACGTCCTGACTTTC.

In its sample, this clone was seen once. This chain links TRBV7-9 with TRBJ1-4; TRBD1 matches 10 bases. The J segment lost 7 bases and the V segment lost 5 bases, leaving 4 bases of the junction unmatched. This CDR3 is 14 amino acids long. The germline CDR1 and CDR2 sequences are SEHNR and FQNEAQ (reference sequence). The CDR3 sequence is CASSPGTGVEKLFF. CDR3 sequence (DNA): TGTGCCAGCAGCCCCGGGACAGGGGTTGAAAAACTGTTTTTT.

This chain uses TRBV7-7 with TRBJ2-5, with 8 bases that match TRBD2. Germline CDR1 SSHAT, CDR2 FNYEAQ (reference sequence). J was trimmed by 5 bases and V by 5 bases; bases with no gene match: 7. This CDR3 has 14 amino acids. CDR3 DNA: TGTGCCAGCAGCAGAAGCGGGGGTGGGGAGACCCAGTACTTC. It specifies CASSRSGGGETQYF.